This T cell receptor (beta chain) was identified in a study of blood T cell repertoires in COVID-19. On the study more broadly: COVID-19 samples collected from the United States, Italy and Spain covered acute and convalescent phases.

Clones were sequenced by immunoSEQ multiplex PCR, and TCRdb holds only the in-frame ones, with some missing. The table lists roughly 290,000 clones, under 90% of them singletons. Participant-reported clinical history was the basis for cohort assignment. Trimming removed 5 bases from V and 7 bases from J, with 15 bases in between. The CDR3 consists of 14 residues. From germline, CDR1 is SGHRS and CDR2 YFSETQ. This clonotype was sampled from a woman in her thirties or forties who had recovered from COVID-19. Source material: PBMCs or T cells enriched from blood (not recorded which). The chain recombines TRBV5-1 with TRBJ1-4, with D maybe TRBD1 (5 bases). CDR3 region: CASSMGGTGEKLFF. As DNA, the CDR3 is TGCGCCAGCAGTATGGGAGGGACGGGTGAAAAACTGTTTTTT.